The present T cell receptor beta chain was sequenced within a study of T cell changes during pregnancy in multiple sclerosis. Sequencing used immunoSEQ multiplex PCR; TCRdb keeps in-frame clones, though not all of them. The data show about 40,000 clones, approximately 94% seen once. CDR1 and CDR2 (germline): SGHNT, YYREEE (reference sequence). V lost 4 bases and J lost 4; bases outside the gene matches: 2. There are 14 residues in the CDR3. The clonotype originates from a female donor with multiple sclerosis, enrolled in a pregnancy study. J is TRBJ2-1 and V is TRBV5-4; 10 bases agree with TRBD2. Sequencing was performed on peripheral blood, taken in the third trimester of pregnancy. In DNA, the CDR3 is TGTGCCAGCAGCACGACTAGCGGGTACAATGAGCAGTTCTTC. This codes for CASSTTSGYNEQFF.